The source of this T cell receptor beta chain is a study of neurological immune-mediated disorders. This clonotype was found many times. Each TCR transcript was tagged with a 10-nucleotide random UMI during 5'RACE. TCRdb used MiXCR to reprocess the 5' RACE reads, holding one entry per CDR3 protein. The data contain fewer than 30,000 distinct CDR3 sequences, 5% to 7% of them singletons. It was from 2 million PBMCs stored at -80 C that the unsorted libraries were obtained. The J segment lost 3 bases and the V segment lost 5 bases, leaving 10 bases of the junction unmatched. The CDR3 runs 14 residues. Germline CDR1 and CDR2: DFQATT and SNEGSKA (reference sequence).

Sequenced material: PBMCs. This TCR was sampled from a woman aged 40 to 55 in good health. The chain has TRBV20-1 and TRBJ2-7, with 7 nucleotides matching TRBD2. CDR3 sequence: CSACPVASGYEQYF. CDR3 nucleotide sequence: TGCAGTGCTTGCCCGGTTGCTAGCGGCTACGAGCAGTACTTC.